This T cell receptor (beta chain) was captured by sequencing in a study of blood T cell repertoires in COVID-19. Study-level information: The United States, Italy and Spain provided the acute and convalescent COVID-19 samples.

Authors' methods: Amplification of reference gene primers was used by the study to estimate nucleated cell counts. Here immunoSEQ multiplex PCR was the method, and the copy in TCRdb shows in-frame clones only, minus some. The V and J calls and clone size come from that table; D and trimming were worked out from the DNA. The sample has approximately 44,000 clones; around four fifths are singletons. Germline-derived CDR1 and CDR2 are SGHRS and YFSETQ. V lost 4 bases and J 5 bases, leaving 20 bases between the germline ends. The CDR3 sequence is 16 residues long. The genes are TRBV5-1 and TRBJ2-3; D possibly corresponds to TRBD1 (5 bases). Sequenced input: peripheral blood. The sequence came from a human donor in a cohort sampled during active COVID-19. CDR3: CASSKKTVSKGDTQYF. As DNA, the CDR3 is TGCGCCAGCAGCAAAAAGACAGTTTCTAAGGGAGATACGCAGTATTTT.